This TCR beta chain was obtained from a study of beta chain features in type 1 diabetes (dated by TCRdb to between 2017 and 2018). For the study in its entirety: No differences in mean age, gender distribution, total cell number or subset yield were found between patients and healthy donors. In the study, recently diagnosed type 1 diabetes patients and matched healthy donors were compared on the TCRB repertoires of their sorted circulating CD4+ T cell subsets. Whereas all 30 or so donors provided naive and central memory subsets, regulatory and stem cell-like memory subsets were isolated from just 8 patients and roughly 8 healthy donors. A total of roughly 99 million sorted cells were examined across all samples, and the number of cells per subset was strongly correlated with RNA yield. On the study overall, not on this receptor specifically: PCR may preferentially amplify shorter templates, but because patient and control samples were amplified and corrected together, any resulting skew would affect both groups equally. The naive, central memory and regulatory TCRB repertoires appeared to resemble one another more closely among patients than among healthy donors. Because cDNA was sequenced instead of genomic DNA, activated cells with high expression could be over-represented, although the groups did not differ in activation or CD3 levels. HLA sub-analyses involved small numbers of individuals, so any influence of HLA type on TCRB rearrangement remained unresolved. In all four CD4+ subsets, TCRB CDR3 length was moderately but significantly shorter in type 1 diabetes patients. At VDJ recombination sites, type 1 diabetes patients had fewer insertions and more deleted nucleotides, which implies abnormalities in thymic rearrangement.

In regard to this clone: Its binding antigen is unknown. Within one base of it there is no much larger clone, and no base qualities were kept.

The entire isolated RNA was reverse transcribed using the High Capacity cDNA Reverse Transcription Kit, and thus expressed TCRB transcripts were sequenced. Deep immunoSEQ sequencing was performed on naive, central memory and regulatory T cell samples, with an average of roughly 3.5 million total reads per sample. Sorted cells were lysed in RLT buffer and RNA was extracted with DNase-treated RNeasy Micro or Mini kits, depending on cell number. To prevent cross-contamination, each cell subset was processed individually, whereas patient and healthy donor samples were processed jointly. The immunoSEQ multiplex PCR was used to amplify TCRB sequences from cDNA, yielding 87-bp fragments that span the CDR3 region. Sequencing of the amplicons was done on the Illumina HiSeq platform. The source study handled its data this way. PCR bias was computationally corrected using synthetic template baselines, reads within Hamming distance 2 were collapsed, and singletons that could not be merged were discarded. By aligning reads against IMGT, V, D and J genes, CDR3 length, and insertions or deletions at six rearrangement sites were assigned. Within each subset, clonotype counts were normalized to the number of sorted cells before true diversity and Gini coefficients were calculated with the tcR R package. The overlap coefficient, calculated on TCRB nucleotide sequences, was used to measure repertoire sharing. Out-of-frame TCRB sequences from naive cells were analyzed as a proxy for the pre-selection repertoire. TCRdb re-hosts the immuneACCESS table, in-frame sequences only. Its copies lack some clones; in the studies checked, an unresolved V gene accounts for under half of them, and the cause for the rest is not known. The V and J calls and clone size are taken from that table; D and trimming were inferred from the DNA. A total of around 140,000 clones appear in this sample, about 10% of them only once. The top ten hold less than 1.5% of the sample.

Each donor gave one peripheral blood draw, about 100 mL on average, collected into heparinised tubes. Using a panel that included CD45RO, CCR7, CD25, CD127, CD95 and CD27, naive, central memory, regulatory and stem cell-like memory CD4+ T cells were sorted on a BD FACSAria II. Purity was above 95% for every sorted population. PBMCs were isolated immediately by Lymphoprep density gradient centrifugation and stained directly without culture. So that batch effects would be minimized, each experiment stained and sorted samples in pairs, pairing one healthy donor with one patient. CDR1 SGHNT and CDR2 YYREEE were looked up in the germline V gene (reference sequence). The CDR3 goes from the cysteine to the phenylalanine over 13 residues. The read is trimmed to its CDR3 DNA, 39 bases read in frame from base 1. Between the V and J ends, shortened by 0 bases and 2 bases respectively, the junction contains 5 bases.

This TCR came from a man aged 18 to 29 in good health. The sample taken for sequencing was naive CD4+ T cells from blood. This sample's cell subset or site label indicates: true naive CD4+ T cells. Recombination joined TRBV5-4 with TRBJ2-5; the D region possibly corresponds to TRBD1 (5 bases align). The sequenced DNA: TGTGCCAGCAGCTTGGGACAGCAAGAGACCCAGTACTTC. This encodes CASSLGQQETQYF.